This is a list of T cell receptor beta chains from one sample in a study of beta chain features in type 1 diabetes. Libraries were prepared by immunoSEQ multiplex PCR; TCRdb keeps only in-frame clonotypes and omits some of them. The sample yields under 500,000 clones, 30% seen once. Sequencing used naive CD4+ T cells from blood. These receptors came from a man aged 18 to 29 in good health. The CDR3 runs from the conserved cysteine through the conserved F or W. A D gene is named only where the DNA matches it firmly. Not every row has a clone size; where given, it reads once, few, many or a size class.

>TRBJ2-5|few|.|TRBV15
CATSRDGRSQETQYF
TGTGCCACCAGCAGAGATGGCAGATCCCAAGAGACCCAGTACTTC
>TRBJ1-2|.|.|TRBV5-1
CASSLVQGGYGYTF
TGCGCCAGCAGCTTGGTCCAGGGAGGCTATGGCTACACCTTC
>TRBJ2-1|once|TRBD2|TRBV9
CASSEGLAENEQFF
TGTGCCAGCAGCGAGGGACTAGCGGAGAATGAGCAGTTCTTC
>TRBJ2-3|few|.|TRBV28
CASMRDTDTQYF
TGTGCCAGCATGCGGGACACAGATACGCAGTATTTT
>TRBJ2-7|few|.|TRBV28
CASSPARGLRSSYEQYF
TGTGCCAGCAGCCCAGCTCGGGGACTTCGGAGCTCCTACGAGCAGTACTTC
>TRBJ2-5|few|.|TRBV18
CASSPWASRLQETQYF
TGTGCCAGCTCACCATGGGCGTCAAGACTCCAAGAGACCCAGTACTTC
>TRBJ2-7|.|.|TRBV5-1
CASSLTSSSYEQYF
TGCGCCAGCAGCTTGACATCCAGCTCCTACGAGCAGTACTTC
>TRBJ1-5|few|.|TRBV7-2
CASSLVPTWALPQHF
TGTGCCAGCAGCTTAGTGCCTACTTGGGCACTGCCCCAGCATTTT
>TRBJ2-3|.|.|TRBV7-3
CASSKTRDTQYF
TGTGCCAGCAGCAAGACCAGGGATACGCAGTATTTT
>TRBJ1-1|.|.|TRBV30
CAWGSYTEAFF
TGTGCCTGGGGCAGTTACACTGAAGCTTTCTTT
>TRBJ2-3|.|.|TRBV5-1
CASSLLPGEDTQYF
TGCGCCAGCAGCTTGTTGCCAGGAGAAGATACGCAGTATTTT
>TRBJ2-7|.|TRBD1|TRBV4-3
CASSQVGDRANEQYF
TGCGCCAGCAGCCAAGTTGGGGACAGGGCCAACGAGCAGTACTTC
>TRBJ2-3|few|.|TRBV5-1
CASSLDFTDTQYF
TGCGCCAGCAGCTTGGACTTCACAGATACGCAGTATTTT
>TRBJ2-5|.|TRBD2|TRBV7-2
CASSGSSGNQETQYF
TGTGCCAGCAGCGGGAGTAGCGGGAACCAAGAGACCCAGTACTTC
>TRBJ1-1|.|TRBD1|TRBV9
CASSVEQGATEAFF
TGTGCCAGCAGCGTAGAACAGGGGGCGACTGAAGCTTTCTTT
>TRBJ2-5|few|.|TRBV2
CASKSETQETQYF
TGTGCCAGCAAATCGGAAACGCAAGAGACCCAGTACTTC
>TRBJ2-7|few|.|TRBV28
CASSDRIYEQYF
TGTGCCAGCAGCGACCGGATTTACGAGCAGTACTTC
>TRBJ2-5|few|.|TRBV29-1
CSVLQAQETQYF
TGCAGCGTTCTACAGGCCCAAGAGACCCAGTACTTC
>TRBJ2-7|.|TRBD2|TRBV28
CASSRAGGEQYF
TGTGCCAGCAGTAGGGCGGGAGGCGAGCAGTACTTC
>TRBJ2-5|.|.|TRBV4-3
CASSQDRETQYF
TGCGCCAGCAGCCAAGATCGAGAGACCCAGTACTTC
>TRBJ1-2|few|TRBD1|TRBV15
CATSRSGTGPLGGYTF
TGTGCCACCAGCAGATCCGGGACAGGGCCACTCGGGGGCTACACCTTC
>TRBJ2-2|once|.|TRBV5-1
CASSLSVSGYTGELFF
TGCGCCAGCAGCCTCAGCGTGTCAGGGTATACCGGGGAGCTGTTTTTT
>TRBJ2-3|.|.|TRBV27
CASMGTGAGRRTDTQYF
TGTGCCAGCATGGGGACGGGGGCTGGCCGCCGGACAGATACGCAGTATTTT
>TRBJ2-2|few|TRBD2|TRBV2
CASSEAKSSGTRFTGELFF
TGTGCCAGCAGTGAAGCGAAAAGTAGCGGGACAAGGTTCACCGGGGAGCTGTTTTTT
>TRBJ2-1|.|TRBD2|TRBV28
CASSLLAGRNEQFF
TGTGCCAGCAGCCTATTAGCGGGACGCAATGAGCAGTTCTTC
>TRBJ2-3|few|.|TRBV4-1
CASSQDFVGGGTQYF
TGCGCCAGCAGCCAAGATTTCGTGGGAGGCGGTACGCAGTATTTT
>TRBJ2-1|.|TRBD2|TRBV30
CAWSASSGRSSEQFF
TGTGCCTGGAGTGCGTCTAGCGGGAGAAGTAGTGAGCAGTTCTTC
>TRBJ2-7|.|TRBD1|TRBV7-9
CASSRPLGQGAPEQYF
TGTGCCAGCAGCCGCCCGTTGGGACAGGGGGCGCCCGAGCAGTACTTC
>TRBJ2-1|.|.|TRBV5-1
CASSLGSYLDEQFF
TGCGCCAGCAGCTTGGGGTCATACCTTGATGAGCAGTTCTTC
>TRBJ2-1|.|.|TRBV30
CAWSTGLSGHNEQFF
TGTGCCTGGAGTACCGGGCTCAGTGGGCACAATGAGCAGTTCTTC
>TRBJ1-1|few|.|TRBV29-1
CSVAEREGSEAFF
TGCAGCGTTGCGGAGAGAGAAGGCTCTGAAGCTTTCTTT
>TRBJ2-4|.|.|TRBV6-6
CASSYTAGSKNIQYF
TGTGCCAGCAGTTATACCGCAGGTTCCAAAAACATTCAGTACTTC
>TRBJ2-7|.|.|TRBV29-1
CSVEAYREQYF
TGCAGCGTTGAAGCTTACAGGGAGCAGTACTTC
>TRBJ2-1|.|.|TRBV7-9
CASSLFGSPYNEQFF
TGTGCCAGCAGCTTATTCGGGTCTCCCTACAATGAGCAGTTCTTC
>TRBJ2-7|.|.|TRBV30
CAWSVGGVIHEQYF
TGTGCCTGGAGTGTAGGAGGAGTGATCCACGAGCAGTACTTC
>TRBJ1-1|few|.|TRBV7-2
CASSSGVRMNTEAFF
TGTGCCAGCAGCTCCGGGGTGAGGATGAACACTGAAGCTTTCTTT
>TRBJ2-1|.|TRBD2|TRBV5-1
CASIMGPTSGSGNEQFF
TGCGCCAGCATAATGGGCCCCACTAGCGGGAGTGGCAATGAGCAGTTCTTC
>TRBJ2-4|.|.|TRBV19
CASSSTLGRHLAKNIQYF
TGTGCCAGTAGTTCGACCCTTGGGAGACACTTAGCCAAAAACATTCAGTACTTC
>TRBJ2-3|.|TRBD2|TRBV10-3
CAMGTSETDTQYF
TGTGCCATGGGGACTAGCGAGACAGATACGCAGTATTTT
>TRBJ1-1|.|.|TRBV29-1
CSVEGQGGWNTEAFF
TGCAGCGTTGAAGGGCAGGGCGGATGGAACACTGAAGCTTTCTTT